These T cell receptor beta chains were read from a single sample in a study of T cell repertoires in cytomegalovirus infection. TCRdb re-derived calls from the reads in MiXCR, one entry per CDR3 protein. The repertoire consists of more than 85,000 distinct CDR3 sequences, with 25% to 35% occurring once and the leading ten covering about three quarters. What these receptors recognize is not known. Sample: CD8+ T cells from cultured PBMCs, taken from culture after CMV antigen stimulation. The source of these receptors is a human donor in good health (CMV status not recorded). Some clones in this sample may be carry-over from other donors' samples. CDR3s include the opening cysteine and the closing phenylalanine or tryptophan. The order of the fields is clone size, J gene, D gene, CDR3 length, V gene, CDR3 DNA, CDR3 protein. D genes are given only for firm matches. Clone size is given for some rows only: seen once, a few or many times, or a class if the clone is expanded.

>many|TRBJ1-1|.|14|TRBV7-8
TGTGCCAGCAGCTTAGGTGGCAGCCACACTGAAGCTTTCTTT
CASSLGGSHTEAFF
>few|TRBJ1-4|TRBD1|13|TRBV7-6
TGTGCCAGCAGCCTCGGGACAGCGGAAAAACTGTTTTTT
CASSLGTAEKLFF
>.|TRBJ2-7|TRBD1|15|TRBV5-1
TGCGCCAGCAGCTGGGGGACAGGGGGGTCCTACGAGCAGTACTTC
CASSWGTGGSYEQYF
>few|TRBJ2-2|TRBD1|17|TRBV7-2
TGTGCCAGCAGCTTAGTAGCCGGGACAGGGCCTACCGGGGAGCTGTTTTTT
CASSLVAGTGPTGELFF
>few|TRBJ2-7|.|14|TRBV27
TGTGCCAGCACTAGCAGGGGAAGCTCCTACGAGCAGTACTTC
CASTSRGSSYEQYF
>few|TRBJ1-2|.|13|TRBV6-5
TGTGCCAGCAGTTACATGCAGGGGTATGGCTACACCTTC
CASSYMQGYGYTF
>few|TRBJ2-3|.|17|TRBV20-1
TGCAGTGCTAGAGCTCCATCCAGGGAGTCCCGACCAGATACGCAGTATTTT
CSARAPSRESRPDTQYF
>.|TRBJ2-3|.|12|TRBV5-1
TGCGCCAGCACGGACTTGAGGAATACGCAGTATTTT
CASTDLRNTQYF
>.|TRBJ1-2|.|16|TRBV6-6
TGTGCCAGCAGACCCTCGACAGGCGCCGTTAACTATGGCTACACCTTC
CASRPSTGAVNYGYTF
>.|TRBJ2-1|TRBD1|15|TRBV19
TGTGCCAGTAGTATAGCTCACAGGGGGATTAATGAGCAGTTCTTC
CASSIAHRGINEQFF
>once|TRBJ1-1|TRBD1|14|TRBV27
TGTGCCAGCAGGGGGTGGACAGGGTACGCTGAAGCTTTCTTT
CASRGWTGYAEAFF
>.|TRBJ2-5|TRBD1|15|TRBV27
TGTGCCAGCAGTACCCGGGACAGGGTCGGGGAGACCCAGTACTTC
CASSTRDRVGETQYF
>.|TRBJ2-7|.|16|TRBV6-5
TGTGCCAGCAGTCCCTCGAGGGGCCCTTTCTCCTACGAGCAGTACTTC
CASSPSRGPFSYEQYF
>few|TRBJ2-5|.|13|TRBV28
TGTGCCAGCAGTTTAGGGATAATAGAGACCCAGTACTTC
CASSLGIIETQYF
>few|TRBJ1-1|.|16|TRBV7-6
TGTGCCAGCAGTCCGGCGAGGGGACACATGAACACTGAAGCTTTCTTT
CASSPARGHMNTEAFF
>many|TRBJ2-7|.|16|TRBV4-2
TGTGCCAGCAGCCATTCTCGCGAGCGGGCGACCTACGAGCAGTACTTC
CASSHSRERATYEQYF
>.|TRBJ1-2|.|11|TRBV19
TGTGCCAGTAGTATAACCGGGGGCTACACCTTC
CASSITGGYTF
>few|TRBJ2-7|TRBD1|15|TRBV7-6
TGTGCCAGCAGCTTTGGGGGACAGGGGGTAAGAGAGCAGTACTTC
CASSFGGQGVREQYF
>.|TRBJ2-7|.|17|TRBV5-8
TGTGCCAGCAGCTTTCCCGGGCGGACACCAGCAACTTACGAGCAGTACTTC
CASSFPGRTPATYEQYF
>few|TRBJ2-5|.|12|TRBV7-9
TGTGCCAGCAGCCCGGACAGCAAGACCCAGTACTTC
CASSPDSKTQYF
>.|TRBJ1-2|.|12|TRBV29-1
TGCAGCGGTGAGGGGCAGGATAATGGCTACACCTTC
CSGEGQDNGYTF
>few|TRBJ2-7|.|14|TRBV28
TGTGCCAGCAGTTTAAGGGTCATTCCCTACGAGCAGTACTTC
CASSLRVIPYEQYF
>.|TRBJ2-1|.|13|TRBV27
TGTGCCAGCAGTTTATATTGGGGGGATGAGCAGTTCTTC
CASSLYWGDEQFF
>few|TRBJ2-3|TRBD2|17|TRBV12-3/TRBV12-4
TGTGCCAGCAGGGGACTAGCGGGGAGCCGTAGCACAGATACGCAGTATTTT
CASRGLAGSRSTDTQYF
>few|TRBJ2-1|.|17|TRBV6-1
TGTGCCAGCACTGGGCGGAGCCCGCAGAAGGTCTACAATGAGCAGTTCTTC
CASTGRSPQKVYNEQFF
>many|TRBJ2-1|.|16|TRBV7-2
TGTGCCAGCAGCTTTAGGACGTGGAGCTCCTACAATGAGCAGTTCTTC
CASSFRTWSSYNEQFF
>many|TRBJ1-1|.|14|TRBV12-3/TRBV12-4
TGTGCCAGCAACTGGGGCCTTATGAACACTGAAGCTTTCTTT
CASNWGLMNTEAFF
>.|TRBJ1-2|.|13|TRBV29-1
TGCAGCGTTGTCAGGACAGCTAACTATGGCTACACCTTC
CSVVRTANYGYTF
>.|TRBJ2-3|TRBD2|16|TRBV30
TGTGCCTGGAGCGCCCCTCTAGCGGGGGGGCCGGATACGCAGTATTTT
CAWSAPLAGGPDTQYF
>.|TRBJ2-3|TRBD2|17|TRBV27
TGTGCCAGCAGTCCACCCCCCCTAGCGGGGTTCACAGATACGCAGTATTTT
CASSPPPLAGFTDTQYF
>few|TRBJ1-3|.|14|TRBV12-3/TRBV12-4
TGTGCCAGCAGAGTCTTGTCCTCTGGAAACACCATATATTTT
CASRVLSSGNTIYF
>many|TRBJ2-2|TRBD1|15|TRBV12-3/TRBV12-4
TGTGCCAGCAGCTGGGGACAGGCGGGCACCGGGGAGCTGTTTTTT
CASSWGQAGTGELFF